The text below deals with one T cell receptor beta chain. This clone was recorded once. Its antigen specificity is not known. No quality values exist for individual bases; no much larger clone is one base distant. Interpreted using the paper, the time point label stands for: baseline before first vaccination. Samples from vaccinated people were obtained from the UK trials COV001 and COV002, which included a single-blind randomized controlled phase 2/3 trial of AZD1222 (ChAdOx1 nCoV-19) in healthy adults. For TCRbeta chain sequencing, PBMC samples were collected from trial participants at day 0 and at day 28 after the second dose. The sample belongs to a study of T cell responses to AZD1222 COVID-19 vaccine (dated by TCRdb to about 2021). For the study in its entirety: AZD1222 recipients with second doses at about 4 weeks or about 12 weeks were pooled, because spike-specific TCR depth and breadth did not differ between schedules. Enrollment into the trials was organized by age into subgroups of 18-55, 56-69 and 70-plus years, and those subgroups contained approximately 150, 30 and 60 TCR-sequenced participants, respectively. A total of about 230 trial participants underwent TCR sequencing, of whom some 210 received two doses of AZD1222 and 26 received two doses of the MenACWY control vaccine.

The CDR3 regions of human TCRbeta chains were analyzed by immunosequencing. Concerning the study's data processing: TCRs in the repertoires were compared against a reference library of SARS-CoV-2-specific TCRs that had been generated with the MIRA antigen-specificity platform. Breadth meant the fraction of unique TCRs that were SARS-CoV-2-associated, whereas depth meant the fraction of total T cells that were SARS-CoV-2-associated. Using the MIRA data, every spike-specific TCR was mapped to the spike region that the TCR reacted to and assigned to either a CD4 or a CD8 class. Log10-transformed breadth and depth values were compared by one-way ANOVA with Sidak's multiple comparisons tests. In TCRdb, the immuneACCESS table is reduced to in-frame sequences with V and J assigned. These tables do not hold every clone; where another copy was compared, an unresolved V gene accounts for under half, and the others remain unexplained. V and J calls and clone size come straight from that table; D and trimming were deduced from the DNA. This sample has some 94,000 clones in its table, and roughly 87% of those were observed once. About 3% of the sample is taken by the ten largest.

The paper as a whole reports these results and caveats: Because no day 14 peak-response samples were available, repertoires were characterized only after the peak T cell response. Conclusions about previously exposed vaccinees were limited because only a handful of AZD1222 recipients were SARS-CoV-2 seropositive at baseline. Participants were mostly white British and included more females than males, and it was suggested by the authors that clonal diversity may have been underestimated. Reportedly, almost half of the unique spike-specific TCRs recognized epitopes lying outside the regions that are mutated in the B.1.351 and B.1.1.7 variants. In the small 56-69-year group, the increase in depth fell short of significance, most likely because of low power. After two AZD1222 doses, spike-specific TCR breadth and depth were significantly higher than at day 0 and than in MenACWY recipients. Vaccine-associated CD4 TCRs spanned the whole spike protein, with dominant responses in regions 160-218 and 743-854.

V is cut back by 1 base and J by 7 bases, with 4 bases in the junction unmatched. For CDR1 and CDR2, the germline V gene (reference sequence) lists LGHDT and YNNKEL. The CDR3 measures 15 amino acids from cysteine to phenylalanine. CDR3 DNA is the only sequence kept; it has 45 bases, read in frame from the first base. This TCR came from an adult in good health. The V gene is TRBV3-1 (or the pseudogene TRBV3-2) and the J gene is TRBJ1-6, and TRBD1 matches 7 of the central bases. The sequenced sample was peripheral blood, obtained on day 0 of AZD1222 vaccination. The CDR3 protein: CASSQGRGQNSPLHF. The sequenced DNA: TGTGCCAGCAGCCAAGGGAGGGGGCAGAATTCACCCCTCCACTTT.